These 5 T cell receptor beta chains share one sample of origin, sequenced in a study of T cells in Graves' hyperthyroidism and ophthalmopathy. Amplified TCR beta CDR3 regions derived from RNA transcripts. The study used the HTBI primer set for a first-round RT-PCR of the TCR CDR3. TCRdb recomputed calls from the multiplex PCR reads with MiXCR, one row per CDR3 protein. The sample records around 300,000 distinct CDR3 sequences, roughly an eighth being singletons. Sequencing input: blood. Receptors originate from a woman aged 40 to 50 with Graves' hyperthyroidism.

In its sample, this clonotype was seen many times. The gene calls are TRBV2 and TRBJ2-1, with TRBD1 identical over 11 bases. The CDR3 has 15 amino acids. V lost 3 bases, J lost 9 bases, and 7 bases stayed unmatched. Per the germline V gene, CDR1 is SNHLY and CDR2 is FYNNEI. CDR3 bases: TGTGCCAGCAGTGAGATAGGACAGGGGGCCGGTGAGCAGTTCTTC. Its protein is CASSEIGQGAGEQFF.

This clonotype has only a few counts. The V gene is TRBV10-3, the J gene TRBJ2-1; TRBD2 matches at 11 bases. V shed 10 bases, J shed 4 bases, and the junction held 9 bases outside the gene matches. Germline V lookup: CDR1 ENHRY, CDR2 SYGVKD. This CDR3 is 15 amino acids long. In DNA form, the CDR3 reads TGTGCCACCTCTACGACTAGCGGGGTTTACAATGAGCAGTTCTTC. The encoded protein is CATSTTSGVYNEQFF.

The rearrangement links TRBV6-1 to TRBJ2-7; TRBD1 aligns across 7 bases. CDR1 and CDR2 from the germline V gene are MNHNS and SASEGT. The CDR3 has 15 amino acids. Unmatched junction bases numbered 9, after V lost 5 bases and J lost 2 bases. CDR3 DNA sequence: TGTGCCAGCAGTAGCCACCGGGACAGACCCTACGAGCAGTACTTC. Protein sequence: CASSSHRDRPYEQYF.

This clonotype was seen repeatedly, ten times or more. V gene TRBV2 combines with J gene TRBJ2-3; 8 bases match TRBD2. Trimming cost V 4 bases and J 8 bases; bases outside gene matches: 11. Germline V gives CDR1 SNHLY, CDR2 FYNNEI. CDR3 length equals 15 residues. The CDR3 region has the DNA TGTGCCAGCAGTGCTAGCGGGCTAGCTTTTGGTACGCAGTATTTT. Translation: CASSASGLAFGTQYF.

This clonotype was seen ten or more times. The chain employs TRBV29-1 and TRBJ2-7, with D possibly called TRBD1 or TRBD2 (5 bases each). V shed 2 bases and J shed 6 bases, with 14 bases lying between them. The CDR3 consists of 13 residues. Germline CDR1 is SQVTM and CDR2 is ANQGSEA. CDR3 sequence (DNA): TGCAGCGTTGAAAGGGACGGCGCTTCCGAGCAGTACTTC. It specifies CSVERDGASEQYF.